Following are 20 T cell receptor beta chains from one sample sequenced in a study of blood T cells in healthy people across ages. Primed by a sample-barcoded 5' primer and a J-beta primer mix, a second PCR proceeded for about 6 to 11 cycles. TCRdb re-analysed the 5' RACE reads in MiXCR, keeping a single row per CDR3 protein. The sample gives hundreds of thousands of distinct CDR3 sequences, roughly 56% of which show up once; about 26% is in the top ten. Sequences were obtained from blood. The receptors stem from a man between 35 and 55 years old in good health.

In the case of this clonotype: Sequence at one end of the junction differs from germline and may be a read error. The chain links TRBV30 to TRBJ1-2, with 9 nucleotides matching TRBD1. CDR3 length: 14 amino acids. Per germline, CDR1 GTSNPN and CDR2 SVGIG (reference sequence). The CDR3 sequence is CAWNPGTGLHGYTF. The DNA for the CDR3 is TGCGCCTGGAACCCCGGGACAGGGCTCCATGGCTACACCTTC.

The J gene is TRBJ2-1, the V gene TRBV29-1, with D possibly TRBD2 on 6 matching bases. The CDR3 totals 12 residues. V lost 3 bases and J lost 5, with 8 bases in between. CDR1 and CDR2 (germline): SQVTM, ANQGSEA. The CDR3: CSVEGGNNEQFF. CDR3 sequence (DNA): TGCAGCGTTGAGGGGGGAAACAATGAGCAGTTCTTC.

The chain recombines TRBV29-1 with TRBJ2-1; D unresolved. The J call may be incorrect, as the DNA end agrees better with TRBJ2-7. Germline V gene sequence: CDR1 SQVTM, CDR2 ANQGSEA. CDR3 length: 14 residues. CDR3 sequence (DNA): TGCAGCGTTGAAGTAGCCAGCTCCTACAATGAGCAGTACTTC. It codes for CSVEVASSYNEQYF.

This chain uses TRBV6-1 with TRBJ2-1; TRBD2 matches at 8 bases. The CDR3 extends over 18 amino acids. V shed 3 bases and J 10 bases; nucleotides not matched to a gene: 20. CDR1 and CDR2 (germline): MNHNS, SASEGT. CDR3 residues: CASSDELFGTSIPLEQFF. CDR3 coding DNA: TGTGCCAGCAGTGACGAATTGTTCGGGACTAGTATTCCTCTCGAGCAGTTCTTC.

The rearrangement links TRBV7-3 to TRBJ1-6, with TRBD1 as a possible D gene (5 bases). V lost 0 bases to trimming and J lost 10 bases, with 10 bases between them. Looked up from germline, CDR1 is SGHTA and CDR2 is FQGTGA. This CDR3 comprises 14 residues. The CDR3 DNA is TGTGCCAGCAGCTTAACTGGGGCAGCCTCACCCCTCCACTTT. Translation: CASSLTGAASPLHF.

The chain links TRBV6-5 to TRBJ2-1; perhaps TRBD1 as D (5 bases). Germline lookup yields CDR1 MNHEY and CDR2 SVGAGI. The germline V and J ends were trimmed by 5 bases and 8 bases, with 16 bases remaining between them. The CDR3 is made up of 14 amino acids. This chain's CDR3 is CASSTYRFGHEQFF. For the CDR3, the DNA is TGTGCCAGCAGTACCTACAGGTTCGGGCATGAGCAGTTCTTC.

This chain links TRBV25-1 with TRBJ1-1; D ambiguous. V was cut by 6 bases and J by 4 bases, with 12 bases left in between. The length of the CDR3 is 13 residues. CDR1 MGHDK and CDR2 SYGVNS come from the germline V gene. The CDR3 bases are TGTGCCAGCAGGGAAGGTGAAGGCACTGAAGCTTTCTTT. This gives the protein CASREGEGTEAFF.

This sequence joins TRBV7-2 and TRBJ2-1, with 8 positions matching TRBD2. V shed 1 base and J 2 bases; nucleotides not matched to a gene: 1. The CDR3 extends over 15 amino acids. Per the germline V gene, CDR1 is SGHTA and CDR2 is FQGNSA. CDR3 coding DNA: TGTGCCAGCAGCTTAGAGGGACTAGCCTACAATGAGCAGTTCTTC. Translating gives CASSLEGLAYNEQFF.

This clonotype was counted only a few times. V gene TRBV20-1 combines with J gene TRBJ2-7, with 10 bases lining up with TRBD2. The CDR3 covers 14 residues. V gave up 1 base and J gave up 5 bases; unmatched junction bases: 5. CDR1 and CDR2 (germline): DFQATT, SNEGSKA (reference sequence). CDR3 residues: CSARARTSGHEQYF. In DNA form, the CDR3 reads TGCAGTGCTAGAGCCAGGACTAGCGGCCACGAGCAGTACTTC.

In DNA, the CDR3 is TGTGCCAGCAGCCAAGGAGGCACTAATGAAAAACTGTTTTTT. It yields the protein CASSQGGTNEKLFF. The J gene is TRBJ1-4, the V gene TRBV3-1; D is undetermined. This CDR3 comprises 14 residues. Between the trimmed V and J ends, which lost 1 base and 2 bases, there was a span of 5 bases. CDR1 is LGHDT, CDR2 YNNKEL, per germline (reference sequence).

This clonotype was seen more than once but under ten times. J is TRBJ2-3 and V is TRBV15, with D unresolved. Trimming left V 0 bases short and J 1 base short, with 11 bases between. Germline V CDR1 and CDR2: LNHNV, YYDKDF (reference sequence). The CDR3 has 16 residues. The DNA of the CDR3 is TGTGCCACCAGCAGAGATAAGTCCTGGGGCACAGATACGCAGTATTTT. This encodes CATSRDKSWGTDTQYF. Combining the CDR3 with reference TRBV15 and TRBJ2-3 gives the whole variable domain DAMVIQNPRYQVTQFGKPVTLSCSQTLNHNVMYWYQQKSSQAPKLLFHYYDKDFNNEADTPDNFQSRRPNTSFCFLDIRSPGLGDTAMYLCATSRDKSWGTDTQYFGPGTRLTVL.

This clonotype appeared a few times. The CDR3 reads CATSDPGTSGNNEQFF. CDR3 nucleotides: TGTGCCACCAGTGATCCCGGGACTAGCGGGAACAATGAGCAGTTCTTC. This chain connects TRBV24-1 to TRBJ2-1; 13 positions match TRBD2. CDR3 length equals 16 residues. Germline trimming cut 3 bases from V and 5 bases from J; bases unmatched to any gene: 3. Per germline, CDR1 KGHDR and CDR2 SFDVKD.

The chain links TRBV7-9 to TRBJ2-1; D is uncertain. Trimming took 4 bases from V and 8 from J, leaving 6 bases between them. The CDR3 totals 11 residues. Germline assignment: CDR1 SEHNR and CDR2 FQNEAQ (reference sequence). CDR3 sequence (DNA): TGTGCCAGCAGCTCCCCGCATGAGCAGTTCTTC. Amino acid sequence: CASSSPHEQFF. Full variable domain (rest looked up from reference TRBV7-9 and TRBJ2-1): DTGVSQNPRHKITKRGQNVTFRCDPISEHNRLYWYRQTLGQGPEFLTYFQNEAQLEKSRLLSDRFSAERPKGSFSTLEIQRTEQGDSAMYLCASSSPHEQFFGPGTRLTVL.

The chain combines TRBV27 with TRBJ2-5; 12 nucleotides line up with TRBD2. With 4 bases clipped from V and 4 bases from J, the junction kept 1 base outside the gene matches. Germline V gene data show CDR1 as MNHEY and CDR2 as SMNVEV (reference sequence). The CDR3 extends over 14 amino acids. The CDR3 sequence: CASSWGLAGETQYF. The CDR3, as DNA: TGTGCCAGCAGTTGGGGACTAGCGGGAGAGACCCAGTACTTC.

Remarks on this clonotype: This may come from a read error, since a much larger clone is one base off. This CDR3 reads CASSSVTSSSGANVLTF. The CDR3 DNA follows: TGCGCCAGCAGCTCCGTGACAAGTTCCTCTGGGGCCAACGTCCTGACTTTC. V gene TRBV5-1 combines with J gene TRBJ2-6; D ambiguous. V lost 3 bases, J lost 0 bases, and 13 bases lay in between. Germline loops: CDR1 SGHRS, CDR2 YFSETQ. The CDR3 extends over 17 amino acids.

V gene TRBV7-2 combines with J gene TRBJ2-5; TRBD1 is a possible D gene (6 bases). CDR1 and CDR2 from the germline V gene are SGHTA and FQGNSA. This CDR3 spans 15 amino acids. V was shortened by 1 base and J by 7 bases, with 16 bases between the two germline ends. CDR3 region: CASSLVEDSTRTQYF. The CDR3, as DNA: TGTGCCAGCAGCTTAGTTGAGGACAGCACGAGGACCCAGTACTTC.

The V and J genes are TRBV20-1 and TRBJ2-3, with no clear D. V gave up 3 bases and J gave up 4 bases, with 8 bases separating them. Germline assignment: CDR1 DFQATT and CDR2 SNEGSKA (reference sequence). The length of the CDR3 is 12 residues. DNA for the CDR3: TGCAGTGCTAGGCCGACTGCAGATACGCAGTATTTT. The encoded protein is CSARPTADTQYF.

The chain recombines TRBV5-1 with TRBJ2-7; tentative D call: TRBD1 (6 bases). The CDR3 covers 15 residues. The V gene's germline CDR1 is SGHRS and CDR2 YFSETQ. The germline V and J ends were trimmed by 5 bases and 0 bases, with 15 bases remaining between them. The DNA for the CDR3 is TGCGCCAGCAGTCCTGGGACAAAGAGCTCCTACGAGCAGTACTTC. Translated: CASSPGTKSSYEQYF.

V gene TRBV6-5 combines with J gene TRBJ2-1, with 10 bases fitting TRBD2. The CDR3 has 15 residues. V shed 2 bases, J shed 5 bases, and the junction held 3 bases outside the gene matches. From germline, CDR1 is MNHEY and CDR2 SVGAGI. The CDR3: CASSYQGTSDNEQFF. The CDR3 DNA follows: TGTGCCAGCAGTTACCAGGGGACTAGCGACAATGAGCAGTTCTTC.

This clonotype was seen a handful of times. CDR3 amino acids: CASSQGPRRHNEQFF. CDR3 nucleotide sequence: TGTGCCAGCAGCCAAGGACCTCGACGGCACAATGAGCAGTTCTTC. This sequence joins TRBV3-1 and TRBJ2-1, with unresolved D. This CDR3 region has 15 residues. V was pared by 1 base and J by 5 bases, with 12 bases between. Germline-derived CDR1 and CDR2 are LGHDT and YNNKEL (reference sequence).